This T cell receptor (beta chain) was observed in a study of PD-1 blockade in mismatch repair-deficient tumors. On the study more broadly: Patients had about a dozen mismatch repair-deficient cancer types and were previously treated and progressing.

Study conclusions and caveats: Tumor-resident clones, often absent from pretreatment blood, expanded after pembrolizumab and then contracted.

TCR sequencing covered a few patients who responded to pembrolizumab. This clone was found a few times. Its antigen remains unknown. Sequencing was performed with immunoSEQ multiplex PCR; in TCRdb, only in-frame clones are kept and a portion is missing. The table includes 60,000 to 75,000 clones, about 91% detected once. This clonotype originated in an adult with mismatch repair-deficient cancer. The source material was peripheral blood, sampled 52 weeks after starting pembrolizumab.

CDR3 amino acids: CASSLTQGNWAGELFF. As DNA, the CDR3 is TGTGCCAGCAGCTTAACTCAGGGCAATTGGGCCGGGGAGCTGTTTTTT. The chain couples TRBV11-2 to TRBJ2-2, with D perhaps TRBD1 (5 bases). With 2 bases removed from V and 6 bases from J, the gap between germline ends came to 16 bases. CDR1 is SGHAT and CDR2 is FQNNGV in the germline V gene. The CDR3 runs 16 residues.